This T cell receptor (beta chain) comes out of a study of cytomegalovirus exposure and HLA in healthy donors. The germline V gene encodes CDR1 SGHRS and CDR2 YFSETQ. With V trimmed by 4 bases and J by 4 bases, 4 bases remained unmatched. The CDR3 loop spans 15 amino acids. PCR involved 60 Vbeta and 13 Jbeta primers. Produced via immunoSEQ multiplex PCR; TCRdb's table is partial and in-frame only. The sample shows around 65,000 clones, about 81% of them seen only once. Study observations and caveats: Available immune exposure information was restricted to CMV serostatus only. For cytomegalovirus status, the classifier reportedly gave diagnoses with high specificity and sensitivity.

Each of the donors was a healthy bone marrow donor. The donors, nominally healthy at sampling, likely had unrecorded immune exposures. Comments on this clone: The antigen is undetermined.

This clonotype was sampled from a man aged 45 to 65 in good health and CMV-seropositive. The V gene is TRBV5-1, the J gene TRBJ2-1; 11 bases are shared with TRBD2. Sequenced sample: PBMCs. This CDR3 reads CASSPTSGVYNEQFF. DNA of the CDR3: TGCGCCAGCAGCCCGACTAGCGGGGTATACAATGAGCAGTTCTTC.